A selection of T cell receptor beta chains follows, all from one sample in a study of cytomegalovirus exposure and HLA in healthy donors. Sequencing used immunoSEQ multiplex PCR; TCRdb keeps in-frame clones, though not all of them. Of approximately 110,000 clones in the sample, 80% to 85% were seen once. The sequencing input was PBMCs. Receptors originate from a woman aged 25 to 45 in good health and CMV-seronegative. Each CDR3 is given with its conserved first and last residue. D genes are given only for firm matches. Clone size is not always given. Where it is, it says once, few, many or a class for expanded clones.

v_gene	j_gene	abundance	d_gene	CDR3nt	CDR3aa
TRBV4-1	TRBJ2-3	NA	TRBD2	TGCGCCAGCAGCCAAGAGCTAGCGGGAGTAGATACGCAGTATTTT	CASSQELAGVDTQYF
TRBV7-9	TRBJ2-1	NA	TRBD1	TGTGCCAGCAGCTTTGGGACAGGGCCCCTTATGAATGAGCAGTTCTTC	CASSFGTGPLMNEQFF
TRBV28	TRBJ2-3	NA	NA	TGTGCCAGCCAGGGTGGCACAGATACGCAGTATTTT	CASQGGTDTQYF
TRBV7-9	TRBJ2-5	NA	TRBD1	TGTGCCAGCAGCTTAGATACAGGGGTAATTTCGGGCGAAGAGACCCAGTACTTC	CASSLDTGVISGEETQYF
TRBV5-8	TRBJ2-7	NA	TRBD2	TGTGCCAGCAGCTTACTACAGACTAGCGGGGAGCAGTACTTC	CASSLLQTSGEQYF
TRBV28	TRBJ1-1	NA	NA	TGTGCCAGCAGTTTAGGGGGAGGGGTTGAAGCTTTCTTT	CASSLGGGVEAFF
TRBV5-4	TRBJ2-3	NA	TRBD2	TGTGCCAGCAGCTTGCGGCTAGCGGGAGAAGATACGCAGTATTTT	CASSLRLAGEDTQYF
TRBV27	TRBJ2-7	NA	NA	TGTGCCAGCAGTCGGCTCCCCGCAGGGCTCTACGAGCAGTACTTC	CASSRLPAGLYEQYF
TRBV5-4	TRBJ1-3	NA	NA	TGTGCCAGCAGCGACGGACTCTCGCCGGGAAACACCATATATTTT	CASSDGLSPGNTIYF
TRBV5-4	TRBJ1-4	NA	TRBD1	TGTGCCAGCAGCTCCCCGGGACAGACAAATGAAAAACTGTTTTTT	CASSSPGQTNEKLFF
TRBV27	TRBJ2-7	NA	NA	TGTGCCAGCAGACAGGACACACATATCACCTACGAGCAGTACTTC	CASRQDTHITYEQYF
TRBV5-4	TRBJ2-5	once	TRBD2	TGTGCCAGCAGCTTGTGGGGGGGACGAGAGACCCAGTACTTC	CASSLWGGRETQYF
TRBV7-9	TRBJ2-2	NA	TRBD2	TGTGCCAGCAGCTTGCCCTCACATGAGGGACTAGCGGGAGTAGGGGAGCTGTTTTTT	CASSLPSHEGLAGVGELFF
TRBV14	TRBJ2-4	NA	NA	TGTGCCAGCAGCCAAGCGAACATTCAGTACTTC	CASSQANIQYF
TRBV6-1	TRBJ2-7	NA	TRBD1	TGTGCCAGCAGGGCAGGGGGCTCCTACGAGCAGTACTTC	CASRAGGSYEQYF
TRBV4-1	TRBJ2-7	NA	TRBD2	TGCGCCAGCAGCCAAGAGAGGCCATCGGGACTAGCCTACGAGCAGTACTTC	CASSQERPSGLAYEQYF
TRBV7-2	TRBJ1-5	NA	NA	TGTGCCAGCAGCTTTCCCGGGCAGCCCCAGCATTTT	CASSFPGQPQHF
TRBV5-4	TRBJ1-1	NA	TRBD1	TGTGCCAGCAGCTTAGGGACAGGGACTTCCGGTGAAGCTTTCTTT	CASSLGTGTSGEAFF
TRBV19	TRBJ2-1	NA	NA	TGTGCCAGTAGTAAGCGGTTGAATGAGCAGTTCTTC	CASSKRLNEQFF
TRBV1	TRBJ2-4	NA	NA	TGCACCAGCAGCCAAGCCGCGCTAGCGGGAGTAGGTGTTCGAGCCAAAAACATTCAGTACTTC	CTSSQAALAGVGVRAKNIQYF
TRBV9	TRBJ2-2	NA	NA	TGTGCCAGCAGCAAAGACCCTAGCACCGGGGAGCTGTTTTTT	CASSKDPSTGELFF
TRBV2	TRBJ2-3	few	TRBD1	TGTGCCAGCAGTGAAGCGCTTGGCAGGGGGACAGATACGCAGTATTTT	CASSEALGRGTDTQYF
TRBV5-1	TRBJ1-1	NA	NA	TGCGCCAGCAGCCAACCTTGGCAGGACAGCAACACTGAAGCTTTCTTT	CASSQPWQDSNTEAFF